This TCR beta chain was captured by sequencing in a study of T cell responses to AZD1222 COVID-19 vaccine. CDR3 length equals 15 residues. V lost 10 bases, J lost 2 bases, and 6 bases stayed unmatched. CDR1 is ENHRY, CDR2 SYGVKD, per germline. Only in-frame clones appear in the TCRdb table, and some are missing; sequencing was by immunoSEQ multiplex PCR. The data contain about 120,000 clones, 92% of them singletons. This material consisted of peripheral blood, taken on day 0 of AZD1222 vaccination. The J gene is TRBJ2-1, the V gene TRBV10-3; 12 nucleotides align to TRBD2. The TCR sequence derives from an adult in good health. In nucleotides, the CDR3 is TGTGCCACAACCGGACTAGCGGGAACCTACAATGAGCAGTTCTTC. Its translation is CATTGLAGTYNEQFF.